The 14 T cell receptor beta chains below were found in one sample sequenced in a study of CD8 T cells in ankylosing spondylitis. MiXCR was run by TCRdb on the 5' RACE reads, yielding one entry per CDR3 protein. The sample shows a few hundred thousand distinct CDR3 sequences, about 9.9% of them seen only once. The material sequenced was blood, either unsorted or a sorted T cell fraction (not recorded which). The receptors come from a female donor with ankylosing spondylitis or in good health (not recorded which).

This clonotype was recorded a few times. The V gene is TRBV24-1, the J gene TRBJ2-2, with D maybe TRBD2 (5 bases). CDR1 and CDR2 from the germline V gene are KGHDR and SFDVKD. The ends were cut back, 9 bases at V and 1 base at J, with 5 bases in the middle. CDR3 length: 12 amino acids. The CDR3 DNA is TGTGCCACCGCGGGGAACACCGGGGAGCTGTTTTTT. Translated: CATAGNTGELFF.

This clonotype was picked up many times. V is TRBV6-6 and J is TRBJ1-6; D not resolved. Germline V CDR1 and CDR2: MNHNY, SVGAGI (reference sequence). Trimming left V 7 bases short and J 10 bases short, with 14 bases between. The CDR3 totals 13 residues. CDR3 protein: CASTNKKGSPLHF. The CDR3 region has the DNA TGTGCCAGCACTAACAAAAAGGGATCACCCCTCCACTTT.

The chain recombines TRBV11-2 with TRBJ2-3, with TRBD2 identical over 8 bases. The CDR3 length is 18 residues. V dropped 6 bases and J dropped 5; count of bases not matched to a gene: 19. Germline V gene data show CDR1 as SGHAT and CDR2 as FQNNGV. CDR3 sequence: CASRPLGREEVQGDTQYF. The CDR3 nucleotides read TGTGCCAGCAGACCCCTGGGGCGGGAGGAAGTCCAGGGAGATACGCAGTATTTT.

This clonotype came up many times. The genes are TRBV4-3 and TRBJ2-3; D unclear. Germline values: CDR1 LGHNA, CDR2 YSLEER. This CDR3 spans 13 amino acids. Trimming took 1 base from V and 3 from J, leaving 5 bases between them. CDR3 coding DNA: TGCGCCAGCAGCCAAGCTGGGACAGATACGCAGTATTTT. Translated: CASSQAGTDTQYF.

This clonotype was seen at least ten times. This chain joins TRBV20-1 and TRBJ2-7; the D call may be TRBD1 or TRBD2 (5 bases each). Germline CDR1 and CDR2: DFQATT and SNEGSKA (reference sequence). The CDR3 totals 14 residues. V lost 6 bases to trimming and J lost 0 bases, with 15 bases between them. CDR3 nucleotides: TGCAGTGCCCCGGGGCTAGTGAGCTCCTACGAGCAGTACTTC. Its protein is CSAPGLVSSYEQYF.

This clonotype has just a few counts. The rearrangement joins TRBV7-9 to TRBJ1-2; 9 bases are a match to TRBD1. Trimming removed 5 bases from V and 1 base from J; junction bases left unmatched: 5. The CDR3 has 15 residues. CDR1 SEHNR and CDR2 FQNEAQ come from the germline V gene (reference sequence). The CDR3: CASSPPDRGNYGYTF. For the CDR3, the DNA is TGTGCCAGCAGCCCCCCGGACAGGGGTAACTATGGCTACACCTTC.

The gene calls are TRBV2 and TRBJ2-3; D is undetermined. Per the germline V gene, CDR1 is SNHLY and CDR2 is FYNNEI. This CDR3 contains 14 residues. V was clipped by 5 bases and J by 4 bases, with 13 bases between them. The CDR3, as DNA: TGTGCCAGCAGTAATCCTCGTGTGGCAGATACGCAGTATTTT. Translation gives CASSNPRVADTQYF.

Notes on this clonotype: Since a much larger clone is just one base distant, this may be a read error. This chain connects TRBV29-1 to TRBJ2-2; D tentatively fits TRBD1 or TRBD2 (5 bases each). The CDR3 loop spans 11 amino acids. CDR1 and CDR2 from the germline V gene are SQVTM and ANQGSEA. CDR3 loop: CSFGDAGELFF. As DNA, the CDR3 is TGCAGTTTCGGGGACGCCGGGGAGCTGTTTTTT.

The chain links TRBV11-2 to TRBJ2-1, with a possible D match to TRBD2 (7 bases). This CDR3 is built from 18 residues. From germline, CDR1 is SGHAT and CDR2 FQNNGV. V was trimmed by 4 bases and J by 5 bases, leaving 24 bases between them. This chain's CDR3 is CASSSPGGGGPAHNEQFF. Here the CDR3 DNA reads TGTGCCAGCAGCTCTCCCGGCGGCGGGGGCCCCGCTCACAATGAGCAGTTCTTC.

This clonotype came up many times. The chain has TRBV20-1 and TRBJ2-1, with 8 bases identical to TRBD2. With 4 bases clipped from V and 5 bases from J, the junction kept 10 bases outside the gene matches. This CDR3 spans 15 amino acids. Germline CDR1 reads DFQATT; CDR2 reads SNEGSKA (reference sequence). CDR3 amino acids: CSAISGTRTHNEQFF. DNA of the CDR3: TGCAGTGCTATCTCCGGGACTAGGACGCACAATGAGCAGTTCTTC.

This clonotype was detected ten times or more. The chain joins TRBV5-1 to TRBJ2-3, with D possibly matching TRBD1 (7 bases). The germline V gene encodes CDR1 SGHRS and CDR2 YFSETQ. The CDR3 runs 22 residues. Trimming took 0 bases from V and 6 from J, leaving 35 bases between them. DNA of the CDR3: TGCGCCAGCAGCTTGGCACCATGGGGTGGAGGGGGCCCGTCATACCCTTCGGATACGCAGTATTTT. It specifies CASSLAPWGGGGPSYPSDTQYF.

The chain links TRBV12-3 or TRBV12-4 to TRBJ1-6; D is possibly TRBD1 (6 bases). Trimming removed 6 bases at V and 7 bases at J, with 13 bases between. The CDR3 length is 14 residues. CDR3 DNA: TGTGCCAGCAGCCCGGGGGGCGCGAATTCACCCCTCCACTTT. As protein: CASSPGGANSPLHF.

The chain links TRBV20-1 to TRBJ2-5; 8 bases align to TRBD2. The CDR3 has 14 residues. The trim removed 2 bases at V and 5 bases at J, leaving 7 bases unmatched. Looked up from germline, CDR1 is DFQATT and CDR2 is SNEGSKA (reference sequence). Written as DNA, the CDR3 is TGCAGTGCTAGAAAGTTGACGGGAGGGGAGACCCAGTACTTC. This translates into CSARKLTGGETQYF.

The chain couples TRBV12-3 or TRBV12-4 to TRBJ2-5; D might be TRBD2 (6 bases). Trimming took off 5 bases at V and 2 bases at J, with 15 bases between the two ends. The CDR3 sequence is 15 residues long. The CDR3 DNA reads as TGTGCCAGCAGTCCCGGGGTAGCGGAACAAGAGACCCAGTACTTC. Amino acid sequence: CASSPGVAEQETQYF.